This T cell receptor beta chain is from a study of T cells expressing NK-cell markers. Germline V gives CDR1 SQVTM, CDR2 ANQGSEA. The CDR3 has 12 amino acids. Generation of TCR beta cDNA was performed by 5'RACE template switching incorporating UMIs. One entry per CDR3 protein, without DNA, is what TCRdb gives after re-calling the 5' RACE reads. Its listing shows roughly 300,000 distinct CDR3 sequences. This clonotype originated in a woman between 18 and 75 years old in good health. The V call is TRBV29-1, the J call TRBJ1-3. The specimen sequenced was blood T cells: a sorted CD56 or NKG2C T cell subset, CD4+ or CD8+ T cells, or bulk PBMC T cells (not recorded which). The CDR3 is CSVKYSGNTIYF. The complete variable domain, with remaining parts taken from reference TRBV29-1 and TRBJ1-3, reads SAVISQKPSRDICQRGTSLTIQCQVDSQVTMMFWYRQQPGQSLTLIATANQGSEATYESGFVIDKFPISRPNLTFSTLTVSNMSPEDSSIYLCSVKYSGNTIYFGEGSWLTVV.